This T cell receptor (beta chain) is from a study of cytomegalovirus exposure and HLA in healthy donors. Study-level information: Early release data held some 80 million unique TCRs from HLA-typed donors.

General study findings and limits: In a later analysis, donors in an Asian-associated ancestry cluster reportedly had fewer N-insertions in productive TCRs than the cohort mean. Most TCR sequences showed up rarely, but some public TCRs showed up in many donors.

This clone has only one observation. As yet, its antigen is unknown. Donors were ostensibly healthy at sampling, although undocumented immune exposures were probable. The PCR ran on 60 Vbeta and 13 Jbeta primers. The data were produced by immunoSEQ multiplex PCR, yet TCRdb's version contains in-frame clones alone and is incomplete. The sample yields some 270,000 clones, roughly 80% seen once. Sequencing was performed on PBMCs. This TCR came from a girl aged 2 to 9 in good health and CMV-seronegative.

The CDR3 bases are TGCGCCAGCAGCCAAGATATGGGGGGCACTGAAGCTTTCTTT. This gives the protein CASSQDMGGTEAFF. The chain is built from TRBV4-1 and TRBJ1-1, with TRBD1 as a possible D gene (5 bases). From germline, CDR1 is MGHRA and CDR2 YSYEKL. V was cut by 0 bases and J by 4 bases, with 9 bases left in between. This CDR3 is 14 amino acids long.